These T cell receptor beta chains were read from a single sample in a study of cytomegalovirus exposure and HLA in healthy donors. Repertoires were generated with immunoSEQ multiplex PCR, while TCRdb's copy carries only in-frame clones and drops some. This table holds about 180,000 clones, 77% found once. Material: PBMCs. The source is a man between 18 and 29 years old in good health and CMV-seronegative. Both conserved end residues are part of each CDR3. Each record gives: CDR3 DNA, CDR3 protein, D gene, clone size, V gene, J gene. A D gene is named only where the DNA matches it firmly. Part of the rows lack a size; the others show once, few, many or a class for expanded clones.

CDR3nt: TGTGCCAGCAGTGAACAGGGAGGTTCACCCCTCCACTTT
CDR3aa: CASSEQGGSPLHF
d_gene: NA
abundance: NA
v_gene: TRBV2
j_gene: TRBJ1-6

CDR3nt: TGTGCCAGCAGCTTAGGGAGAGGGGGGGAAAACACCATATATTTT
CDR3aa: CASSLGRGGENTIYF
d_gene: NA
abundance: NA
v_gene: TRBV13
j_gene: TRBJ1-3

CDR3nt: TGTGCCAGCTCACCAAGTGGGGGACACCTCTACGAGCAGTACTTC
CDR3aa: CASSPSGGHLYEQYF
d_gene: NA
abundance: NA
v_gene: TRBV18
j_gene: TRBJ2-7

CDR3nt: TGTGCCAGCGCTAGGCCGATTCTGACTAATGAAAAACTGTTTTTT
CDR3aa: CASARPILTNEKLFF
d_gene: NA
abundance: NA
v_gene: TRBV6-1
j_gene: TRBJ1-4

CDR3nt: TGTGCCAGCAGCTTAGGGCAGGGGGCGTCCTACGAGCAGTACTTC
CDR3aa: CASSLGQGASYEQYF
d_gene: TRBD1
abundance: NA
v_gene: TRBV11-2
j_gene: TRBJ2-7

CDR3nt: TGTGCCAGCGGAGCGGGAGAGGCTTTCTTT
CDR3aa: CASGAGEAFF
d_gene: NA
abundance: NA
v_gene: TRBV6-6
j_gene: TRBJ1-1

CDR3nt: TGTGCCAGCAGCTTGAGGGCTCGGGGGAGGGAGCCCTACAATGAGCAGTTCTTC
CDR3aa: CASSLRARGREPYNEQFF
d_gene: TRBD2
abundance: few
v_gene: TRBV7-8
j_gene: TRBJ2-1

CDR3nt: TGTGCCAGCACTACCCCGGGGGGCGACGAGCAGTACTTC
CDR3aa: CASTTPGGDEQYF
d_gene: NA
abundance: NA
v_gene: TRBV6-5
j_gene: TRBJ2-7

CDR3nt: TGTGCCAGCTCACCGGGGGGTTCCAGATTATATAGCAATCAGCCCCAGCATTTT
CDR3aa: CASSPGGSRLYSNQPQHF
d_gene: NA
abundance: few
v_gene: TRBV18
j_gene: TRBJ1-5

CDR3nt: TGTGCCAGCTCACCAAGGCAGGGTAATATGAACACTGAAGCTTTCTTT
CDR3aa: CASSPRQGNMNTEAFF
d_gene: NA
abundance: NA
v_gene: TRBV18
j_gene: TRBJ1-1

CDR3nt: TGCGCCAGCTTGGGCCTCACACCGACAGGATTGTGCGAGCAGTACTTC
CDR3aa: CASLGLTPTGLCEQYF
d_gene: NA
abundance: NA
v_gene: TRBV5-1
j_gene: TRBJ2-7

CDR3nt: TGTGCCAGCAGTGGACGGATGGGCCCAATCGGTGAGCAGTTCTTC
CDR3aa: CASSGRMGPIGEQFF
d_gene: NA
abundance: NA
v_gene: TRBV2
j_gene: TRBJ2-1

CDR3nt: TGTGCCAGTAGTTTGGGACAGGGCCCCTCCTACGAGCAGTACTTC
CDR3aa: CASSLGQGPSYEQYF
d_gene: TRBD1
abundance: NA
v_gene: TRBV19
j_gene: TRBJ2-7

CDR3nt: TGTGCCAGCACCACAGGCGGCACAGATACGCAGTATTTT
CDR3aa: CASTTGGTDTQYF
d_gene: NA
abundance: once
v_gene: TRBV11-2
j_gene: TRBJ2-3

CDR3nt: TGTGCCAGCAGTGCGACTAGCGGGGGAAAGAATGAGCAGTTCTTC
CDR3aa: CASSATSGGKNEQFF
d_gene: TRBD2
abundance: NA
v_gene: TRBV9
j_gene: TRBJ2-1

CDR3nt: TGTGCCAGCAGCCAAGATTTTTGGGGAGGGAGCAACTATGGCTACACCTTC
CDR3aa: CASSQDFWGGSNYGYTF
d_gene: NA
abundance: NA
v_gene: TRBV14
j_gene: TRBJ1-2

CDR3nt: TGTGCCAGCAGCTTAGTAGGGTTAGCGGGGGGGTACACAGATACGCAGTATTTT
CDR3aa: CASSLVGLAGGYTDTQYF
d_gene: TRBD2
abundance: few
v_gene: TRBV7-2
j_gene: TRBJ2-3

CDR3nt: TGTGCCAGCAGTTACTCCTACAGGGTAAATCAGCCCCAGCATTTT
CDR3aa: CASSYSYRVNQPQHF
d_gene: NA
abundance: once
v_gene: TRBV6-5
j_gene: TRBJ1-5

CDR3nt: TGTGCCAGCGATACGGGCGGGAGAGGACTGGATGAGCAGTTCTTC
CDR3aa: CASDTGGRGLDEQFF
d_gene: TRBD2
abundance: NA
v_gene: TRBV9
j_gene: TRBJ2-1

CDR3nt: TGCAGCGTTAATCTGCCAGGGACCTTC
CDR3aa: CSVNLPGTF
d_gene: NA
abundance: NA
v_gene: TRBV29-1
j_gene: TRBJ1-2

CDR3nt: TGTGCCAGCAGTTCTAGGCAGGGTGTAGAGACCCAGTACTTC
CDR3aa: CASSSRQGVETQYF
d_gene: NA
abundance: NA
v_gene: TRBV6-1
j_gene: TRBJ2-5

CDR3nt: TGTGCCAGCAGCTCCATGGACTCGTTAACCGGGGAGCTGTTTTTT
CDR3aa: CASSSMDSLTGELFF
d_gene: NA
abundance: NA
v_gene: TRBV7-3
j_gene: TRBJ2-2

CDR3nt: TGTGCCAGCAGCGTCGACAGGGTAGGGACTGAAGCTTTCTTT
CDR3aa: CASSVDRVGTEAFF
d_gene: TRBD1
abundance: NA
v_gene: TRBV9
j_gene: TRBJ1-1

CDR3nt: TGCGCCAGCAGCTTATCGACGGGGAGTCAGCCCCAGCATTTT
CDR3aa: CASSLSTGSQPQHF
d_gene: NA
abundance: few
v_gene: TRBV5-1
j_gene: TRBJ1-5

CDR3nt: TGTGCCAGCGGGTCCCTAGCGGGGGGACCAGATTCCTACAATGAGCAGTTCTTC
CDR3aa: CASGSLAGGPDSYNEQFF
d_gene: TRBD2
abundance: NA
v_gene: TRBV11-3
j_gene: TRBJ2-1

CDR3nt: TGTGCCAGCAGGACCTCGGACAGGGGACGCGAGCAGTACTTC
CDR3aa: CASRTSDRGREQYF
d_gene: TRBD1
abundance: NA
v_gene: TRBV6-5
j_gene: TRBJ2-7

CDR3nt: TGTGCCAGCAGCCCCTTGACAGGGGGCGGTTTGGGAGGAGAGCAGTACTTC
CDR3aa: CASSPLTGGGLGGEQYF
d_gene: TRBD1
abundance: NA
v_gene: TRBV11-2
j_gene: TRBJ2-5

CDR3nt: TGTGCCAGCAGCTTATCCCTCAAACTAGCGGGGGGCACAGATACGCAGTATTTT
CDR3aa: CASSLSLKLAGGTDTQYF
d_gene: TRBD2
abundance: NA
v_gene: TRBV13
j_gene: TRBJ2-3

CDR3nt: TGCGCCAGCAGCCAACGCCCGTTCGGGGAGTCGGAATTTTCACCCCTCCACTTT
CDR3aa: CASSQRPFGESEFSPLHF
d_gene: NA
abundance: NA
v_gene: TRBV4-3
j_gene: TRBJ1-6

CDR3nt: TGTGCCAGCAGAGGGACAGGGGGCATCGAGCAGTACTTC
CDR3aa: CASRGTGGIEQYF
d_gene: TRBD1
abundance: NA
v_gene: TRBV6-5
j_gene: TRBJ2-7

CDR3nt: TGTGCCAGCAGTTCCCCTAGCGGGAGCGGCCCTGAGCTGTTTTTT
CDR3aa: CASSSPSGSGPELFF
d_gene: TRBD2
abundance: NA
v_gene: TRBV6-5
j_gene: TRBJ2-2

CDR3nt: TGTGCCAGCAGCCCGGACAGGGCGGGGACCGGGGAGCTGTTTTTT
CDR3aa: CASSPDRAGTGELFF
d_gene: TRBD1
abundance: NA
v_gene: TRBV11-3
j_gene: TRBJ2-2

CDR3nt: TGTGCCATCAGTGCGGGACAGAATAGCAATCAGCCCCAGCATTTT
CDR3aa: CAISAGQNSNQPQHF
d_gene: TRBD1
abundance: NA
v_gene: TRBV10-3
j_gene: TRBJ1-5

CDR3nt: TGTGCCAGCAGCTTAAAGGGGGCGACCAACACTGAAGCTTTCTTT
CDR3aa: CASSLKGATNTEAFF
d_gene: TRBD1
abundance: NA
v_gene: TRBV7-9
j_gene: TRBJ1-1

CDR3nt: TGTGCCATCAGGGACCGCACGGGAAATACGCAGTATTTT
CDR3aa: CAIRDRTGNTQYF
d_gene: NA
abundance: NA
v_gene: TRBV10-3
j_gene: TRBJ2-3

CDR3nt: TGTGCCAGTAGTGCGCCAGGGCTAGGCGACTATGGCTACACCTTC
CDR3aa: CASSAPGLGDYGYTF
d_gene: NA
abundance: NA
v_gene: TRBV19
j_gene: TRBJ1-2

CDR3nt: TGTGCCAGCAGCGTGGCAGTCTATACAGGGACAGATAACACCGGGGAGCTGTTTTTT
CDR3aa: CASSVAVYTGTDNTGELFF
d_gene: TRBD1
abundance: NA
v_gene: TRBV9
j_gene: TRBJ2-2

CDR3nt: TGTGCCAGCAGACTGGACAGGGTGGTGGACGAGCAGTACTTC
CDR3aa: CASRLDRVVDEQYF
d_gene: TRBD1
abundance: NA
v_gene: TRBV11-2
j_gene: TRBJ2-7

CDR3nt: TGTGCCAGCAGCTGGACTAGCGGGACGGCTGGGGAGCTGTTTTTT
CDR3aa: CASSWTSGTAGELFF
d_gene: TRBD2
abundance: NA
v_gene: TRBV11-1
j_gene: TRBJ2-2

CDR3nt: TGTGCCAGCAGCGGCGGAGTATACACAGATACGCAGTATTTT
CDR3aa: CASSGGVYTDTQYF
d_gene: NA
abundance: NA
v_gene: TRBV9
j_gene: TRBJ2-3

CDR3nt: TGTGCCAGCAGTACTGGGACACGAGATCAGCCCCAGCATTTT
CDR3aa: CASSTGTRDQPQHF
d_gene: NA
abundance: NA
v_gene: TRBV7-9
j_gene: TRBJ1-5

CDR3nt: TGTGCCAGCTCACCACTTGAAAAAAGCGGAAACACCATATATTTT
CDR3aa: CASSPLEKSGNTIYF
d_gene: NA
abundance: NA
v_gene: TRBV18
j_gene: TRBJ1-3

CDR3nt: TGTGCCAGCAGAGCGGGAGGTCACGGGGAGCTGTTTTTT
CDR3aa: CASRAGGHGELFF
d_gene: TRBD2
abundance: NA
v_gene: TRBV2
j_gene: TRBJ2-2